This TCR beta chain emerged from a study of regulatory T cells in long-lasting Graves disease. Documented time point: persistent/refractory GD, antithyroid drugs over 5 years with positive TRAb. The TCR library was prepared using RNA isolated from PBMCs. In building TCR beta libraries, iRepertoire HTBI primers were used together with Arm-PCR of CDR3 regions. Using its own MiXCR run on the multiplex PCR reads, TCRdb lists one record per CDR3 protein. The sample has about 310,000 distinct CDR3 sequences, roughly a fifth seen once. This clonotype was counted ten times or more. What it binds is unknown. General study points: Comparison showed that persistent patients shared more public clonotypes (about 2,600) than new patients (about 970). It is possible that accuracy was reduced by the small size of the sample.

The specimen comprised peripheral blood mononuclear cells (PBMCs), sampled when the disease was refractory, from a patient treated with antithyroid drugs. This receptor was identified in a female donor with Graves disease.

CDR3 in DNA: TGTGCCAGCAGCTTTGGGGCGAACACTGAAGCTTTCTTT. As protein: CASSFGANTEAFF. This chain links TRBV7-2 with TRBJ1-1; D might be TRBD1 (5 bases). The V and J ends lost 3 bases and 1 base respectively, with 6 bases between them. The CDR3 runs 13 residues. The germline gives CDR1 SGHTA, CDR2 FQGNSA.